These T cell receptor beta chains were read from a single sample in a study of vaccination effects on CD4 cells after COVID-19. These receptors lack a known antigen. This table comes from immunoSEQ multiplex PCR, and its TCRdb copy is limited to in-frame clones, with some not included. The table has around 54,000 clones, 80% seen once. Material: CD4+ T cells from PBMCs cultured with HCoV-229E spike peptides, obtained before COVID-19 vaccination. All receptors derive from a human donor who received a COVID-19 vaccine. Both conserved end residues are part of each CDR3. D genes are given only for firm matches. Some rows have no size entry. The others give once, few or many, or a class for an expanded clone.

d_call: NA; v_call: TRBV12-3/TRBV12-4; j_call: TRBJ1-1; clone_size: once; cdr3_length: 13; cdr3_nt: TGTGCCAGCAGGACCACAGGGAACACTGAAGCTTTCTTT; cdr3_aa: CASRTTGNTEAFF
d_call: TRBD1; v_call: TRBV27; j_call: TRBJ1-2; clone_size: NA; cdr3_length: 15; cdr3_nt: TGTGCCAGCAGTCCCGGCTTGGGACAGGGGCATGGCTACACCTTC; cdr3_aa: CASSPGLGQGHGYTF
d_call: NA; v_call: TRBV10-2; j_call: TRBJ2-3; clone_size: NA; cdr3_length: 11; cdr3_nt: TGCGCCAGCAGCGTGGGGGATACGCAGTATTTT; cdr3_aa: CASSVGDTQYF
d_call: TRBD1; v_call: TRBV7-8; j_call: TRBJ1-5; clone_size: NA; cdr3_length: 13; cdr3_nt: TGTGCCAGTACGGACAGGGGTAATCAGCCCCAGCATTTT; cdr3_aa: CASTDRGNQPQHF
d_call: NA; v_call: TRBV10-2; j_call: TRBJ1-1; clone_size: NA; cdr3_length: 14; cdr3_nt: TGCGCCAGCAGTGTTGCAGGGCCTAACACTGAAGCTTTCTTT; cdr3_aa: CASSVAGPNTEAFF
d_call: TRBD1; v_call: TRBV27; j_call: TRBJ2-5; clone_size: NA; cdr3_length: 14; cdr3_nt: TGTGCCAGCAGTGCACAGGGGCTTTTAGGGACCCAGTACTTC; cdr3_aa: CASSAQGLLGTQYF
d_call: NA; v_call: TRBV2; j_call: TRBJ1-2; clone_size: few; cdr3_length: 12; cdr3_nt: TGTGCCAGCAGTGAATCAGGTTCTGTCTACACCTTC; cdr3_aa: CASSESGSVYTF
d_call: TRBD2; v_call: TRBV27; j_call: TRBJ2-5; clone_size: NA; cdr3_length: 15; cdr3_nt: TGTGCCAGCAGTTTATTGGGCGGGGGGAAAGAGACCCAGTACTTC; cdr3_aa: CASSLLGGGKETQYF
d_call: TRBD1; v_call: TRBV12-5; j_call: TRBJ2-1; clone_size: NA; cdr3_length: 18; cdr3_nt: TGTGCTAGTGGTTTGGTACCTCTGGGACAGGGGCCCTACAATGAGCAGTTCTTC; cdr3_aa: CASGLVPLGQGPYNEQFF
d_call: TRBD1; v_call: TRBV3-1/TRBV3-2; j_call: TRBJ1-2; clone_size: NA; cdr3_length: 14; cdr3_nt: TGTGCCAGCAGCCAACGTATGGGACAGGGGGCGAACACCTTC; cdr3_aa: CASSQRMGQGANTF
d_call: NA; v_call: TRBV10-2; j_call: TRBJ1-1; clone_size: NA; cdr3_length: 14; cdr3_nt: TGCGCCAGCAGTGTTGGACGGGTGCAGACTGAAGCTTTCTTT; cdr3_aa: CASSVGRVQTEAFF
d_call: NA; v_call: TRBV7-8; j_call: TRBJ2-2; clone_size: once; cdr3_length: 16; cdr3_nt: TGTGCCAGCAGCCCCGCGCGACAGCAGCCCACCGGGGAGCTGTTTTTT; cdr3_aa: CASSPARQQPTGELFF
d_call: NA; v_call: TRBV2; j_call: TRBJ2-5; clone_size: NA; cdr3_length: 15; cdr3_nt: TGTGCCAGCAGTGCCGTCACCGGGCCCCAAGAGACCCAGTACTTC; cdr3_aa: CASSAVTGPQETQYF
d_call: NA; v_call: TRBV7-3; j_call: TRBJ2-1; clone_size: few; cdr3_length: 16; cdr3_nt: TGTGCCAGCAGCTTACAGGGGGGCCGCTCCTACAATGAGCAGTTCTTC; cdr3_aa: CASSLQGGRSYNEQFF
d_call: NA; v_call: TRBV11-2; j_call: TRBJ1-3; clone_size: NA; cdr3_length: 13; cdr3_nt: TGTGCCAGCAGTACGGGACACGGTAACCTTATATATTTT; cdr3_aa: CASSTGHGNLIYF
d_call: TRBD1; v_call: TRBV5-4; j_call: TRBJ1-1; clone_size: NA; cdr3_length: 13; cdr3_nt: TGTGCCAGCAGCCAACAGGGGATTACTGAAGCTTTCTTT; cdr3_aa: CASSQQGITEAFF
d_call: TRBD1; v_call: TRBV4-1; j_call: TRBJ1-3; clone_size: NA; cdr3_length: 15; cdr3_nt: TGCGCCAGCACTTCGGGACAGGGGCCTGGAAACACCATATATTTT; cdr3_aa: CASTSGQGPGNTIYF
d_call: NA; v_call: TRBV5-1; j_call: TRBJ1-4; clone_size: NA; cdr3_length: 16; cdr3_nt: TGCGCCAGCAGCTTGGTTCCGGGGACCGTTAATGAAAAACTGTTTTTT; cdr3_aa: CASSLVPGTVNEKLFF
d_call: NA; v_call: TRBV18; j_call: TRBJ2-2; clone_size: NA; cdr3_length: 16; cdr3_nt: TGTGCCAGCTCACCGAGGACAGTGGCGAACACCGGGGAGCTGTTTTTT; cdr3_aa: CASSPRTVANTGELFF
d_call: NA; v_call: TRBV7-2; j_call: TRBJ1-2; clone_size: NA; cdr3_length: 14; cdr3_nt: TGTGCCAGCACCTTGATCCCGGGGGCGGGTGGCTACACCTTC; cdr3_aa: CASTLIPGAGGYTF
d_call: NA; v_call: TRBV6-5; j_call: TRBJ1-2; clone_size: NA; cdr3_length: 15; cdr3_nt: TGTGCCAGCAGTCGGGCCCGGGACACTAACTATGGCTACACCTTC; cdr3_aa: CASSRARDTNYGYTF
d_call: NA; v_call: TRBV2; j_call: TRBJ1-1; clone_size: NA; cdr3_length: 16; cdr3_nt: TGTGCCAGCAGTGAAGCTGGCCGGGGGGTGAACACTGAAGCTTTCTTT; cdr3_aa: CASSEAGRGVNTEAFF
d_call: NA; v_call: TRBV5-1; j_call: TRBJ2-1; clone_size: NA; cdr3_length: 15; cdr3_nt: TGCGCCAGCAGCTTTCGACAGAGCGCCTACAATGAGCAGTTCTTC; cdr3_aa: CASSFRQSAYNEQFF
d_call: TRBD1; v_call: TRBV6-1; j_call: TRBJ1-6; clone_size: NA; cdr3_length: 16; cdr3_nt: TGTGCCAGCAGTGACTTACAGGGGAACCCAATTTCACCCCTCCACTTT; cdr3_aa: CASSDLQGNPISPLHF
d_call: TRBD2; v_call: TRBV6-6; j_call: TRBJ2-3; clone_size: NA; cdr3_length: 16; cdr3_nt: TGTGCCAGCAGTTACTCTAGCGGGTATAGCACAGATACGCAGTATTTT; cdr3_aa: CASSYSSGYSTDTQYF
d_call: NA; v_call: TRBV3-1/TRBV3-2; j_call: TRBJ1-4; clone_size: NA; cdr3_length: 16; cdr3_nt: TGTGCCAGCAGCCCAGAGGTGCCAGCCTCTAATGAAAAACTGTTTTTT; cdr3_aa: CASSPEVPASNEKLFF
d_call: NA; v_call: TRBV20-1; j_call: TRBJ2-5; clone_size: NA; cdr3_length: 12; cdr3_nt: TGCAGTGCTAGTGACAGGAGCAAGACCCAGTACTTC; cdr3_aa: CSASDRSKTQYF
d_call: NA; v_call: TRBV6-5; j_call: TRBJ2-5; clone_size: NA; cdr3_length: 15; cdr3_nt: TGTGCCAGCAGTTTCCAAGGGGGGGCCTTAGAGACCCAGTACTTC; cdr3_aa: CASSFQGGALETQYF
d_call: TRBD2; v_call: TRBV24-1; j_call: TRBJ2-5; clone_size: NA; cdr3_length: 15; cdr3_nt: TGTGCCACCAGTGATTTGAGGCTAGCGGGGGAGACCCAGTACTTC; cdr3_aa: CATSDLRLAGETQYF
d_call: NA; v_call: TRBV5-6; j_call: TRBJ1-2; clone_size: NA; cdr3_length: 12; cdr3_nt: TGTGCCAGCAGCCGCACCAGCACGGGCTACACCTTC; cdr3_aa: CASSRTSTGYTF
d_call: NA; v_call: TRBV4-3; j_call: TRBJ2-3; clone_size: NA; cdr3_length: 16; cdr3_nt: TGCGCCAGCAGCCAAGACCCCGGGGGGCAGGGTGATACGCAGTATTTT; cdr3_aa: CASSQDPGGQGDTQYF
d_call: TRBD1; v_call: TRBV6-5; j_call: TRBJ1-4; clone_size: NA; cdr3_length: 15; cdr3_nt: TGTGCCAGCAGTTACGGTAGGGACAGGGACGGAAAACTGTTTTTT; cdr3_aa: CASSYGRDRDGKLFF
d_call: NA; v_call: TRBV25-1; j_call: TRBJ1-5; clone_size: NA; cdr3_length: 14; cdr3_nt: TGTGCCAGCAGACCACGGGGCCTTAATCAGCCCCAGCATTTT; cdr3_aa: CASRPRGLNQPQHF
d_call: NA; v_call: TRBV19; j_call: TRBJ1-1; clone_size: NA; cdr3_length: 12; cdr3_nt: TGTGCCAGTGGATGGATGAACACTGAAGCTTTCTTT; cdr3_aa: CASGWMNTEAFF
d_call: TRBD1; v_call: TRBV2; j_call: TRBJ2-3; clone_size: NA; cdr3_length: 15; cdr3_nt: TGTGCCAGCAGTGGGGGGGACAGGGGCACAGATACGCAGTATTTT; cdr3_aa: CASSGGDRGTDTQYF
d_call: NA; v_call: TRBV7-2; j_call: TRBJ1-3; clone_size: NA; cdr3_length: 15; cdr3_nt: TGTGCCAGCAGTCGTACGGGGGAGACGGGAAACACCATATATTTT; cdr3_aa: CASSRTGETGNTIYF
d_call: NA; v_call: TRBV5-1; j_call: TRBJ1-1; clone_size: NA; cdr3_length: 13; cdr3_nt: TGCGCCAGCAGCTGGGGCGGTGACACTGAAGCTTTCTTT; cdr3_aa: CASSWGGDTEAFF
d_call: NA; v_call: TRBV5-1; j_call: TRBJ1-3; clone_size: few; cdr3_length: 13; cdr3_nt: TGCGCCAGCAGCCCGACAGTTGGAAACACCATATATTTT; cdr3_aa: CASSPTVGNTIYF
d_call: NA; v_call: TRBV2; j_call: TRBJ1-1; clone_size: few; cdr3_length: 13; cdr3_nt: TGTGCCAGCAGTGACAGGGGGAACACTGAAGCTTTCTTT; cdr3_aa: CASSDRGNTEAFF
d_call: TRBD1; v_call: TRBV6-2/TRBV6-3; j_call: TRBJ2-5; clone_size: NA; cdr3_length: 17; cdr3_nt: TGTGCCAGCAGTTACGTTTGGACAGGGGCTTCATACGAGACCCAGTACTTC; cdr3_aa: CASSYVWTGASYETQYF
d_call: NA; v_call: TRBV12-5; j_call: TRBJ1-3; clone_size: few; cdr3_length: 13; cdr3_nt: TGTGCTAGCAGCCGGGACTCTGGAAACACCATATATTTT; cdr3_aa: CASSRDSGNTIYF
d_call: TRBD1; v_call: TRBV6-5; j_call: TRBJ2-2; clone_size: NA; cdr3_length: 16; cdr3_nt: TGTGCCAGCAGTTGGAGAGGGGGCTGGGACACCGGGGAGCTGTTTTTT; cdr3_aa: CASSWRGGWDTGELFF
d_call: TRBD2; v_call: TRBV7-3; j_call: TRBJ2-3; clone_size: NA; cdr3_length: 16; cdr3_nt: TGTGCCAGCAGCTTAATCGGCGGGGGACTCACAGATACGCAGTATTTT; cdr3_aa: CASSLIGGGLTDTQYF
d_call: NA; v_call: TRBV7-3; j_call: TRBJ1-6; clone_size: NA; cdr3_length: 16; cdr3_nt: TGTGCCAGCAGCTTAAGGGGGGGAGTTGTGAATTCACCCCTCCACTTT; cdr3_aa: CASSLRGGVVNSPLHF
d_call: TRBD1; v_call: TRBV2; j_call: TRBJ1-2; clone_size: NA; cdr3_length: 14; cdr3_nt: TGTGCCAGCAGTTTTGACAGGGGTAACTATGGCTACACCTTC; cdr3_aa: CASSFDRGNYGYTF
d_call: NA; v_call: TRBV5-1; j_call: TRBJ1-3; clone_size: few; cdr3_length: 13; cdr3_nt: TGCGCCAGCAGCTTGGTTCCCGAAAACACCATATATTTT; cdr3_aa: CASSLVPENTIYF
d_call: NA; v_call: TRBV18; j_call: TRBJ1-4; clone_size: NA; cdr3_length: 13; cdr3_nt: TGTGCCAGCTCACCGGACCGCAACGAAAAACTGTTTTTT; cdr3_aa: CASSPDRNEKLFF
d_call: NA; v_call: TRBV10-1; j_call: TRBJ2-2; clone_size: few; cdr3_length: 14; cdr3_nt: TGCGCCAGCAGTTGGGGATCTGGAGGCGGGGAGCTGTTTTTT; cdr3_aa: CASSWGSGGGELFF
d_call: NA; v_call: TRBV27; j_call: TRBJ1-5; clone_size: NA; cdr3_length: 17; cdr3_nt: TGTGCCAGCAGCCGCCTTTCGGGACTGGATAGCAATCAGCCCCAGCATTTT; cdr3_aa: CASSRLSGLDSNQPQHF
d_call: NA; v_call: TRBV30; j_call: TRBJ1-2; clone_size: once; cdr3_length: 14; cdr3_nt: TGTGCCTGGACCCGAGACAGGAACACCTATGGCTACACCTTC; cdr3_aa: CAWTRDRNTYGYTF
d_call: TRBD2; v_call: TRBV7-2; j_call: TRBJ2-4; clone_size: NA; cdr3_length: 16; cdr3_nt: TGTGCCAGCAGCGGGGGGACTAGCGGGGTAAAAAACATTCAGTACTTC; cdr3_aa: CASSGGTSGVKNIQYF
d_call: NA; v_call: TRBV18; j_call: TRBJ1-4; clone_size: NA; cdr3_length: 13; cdr3_nt: TGTGCCAGCTCACCGGGGGTTCGTGAAAAACTGTTTTTT; cdr3_aa: CASSPGVREKLFF
d_call: NA; v_call: TRBV23-1; j_call: TRBJ1-4; clone_size: NA; cdr3_length: 14; cdr3_nt: TGCGCCAGCAGAAGAGGGGCACTTAATGAAAAACTGTTTTTT; cdr3_aa: CASRRGALNEKLFF
d_call: NA; v_call: TRBV6-5; j_call: TRBJ2-3; clone_size: NA; cdr3_length: 14; cdr3_nt: TGTGCCAGCAAAAGTGGACTCAGCACAGATACGCAGTATTTT; cdr3_aa: CASKSGLSTDTQYF
d_call: NA; v_call: TRBV4-3; j_call: TRBJ1-2; clone_size: NA; cdr3_length: 17; cdr3_nt: TGCGCCAGCAGCCGGAGACTCGGGACCTCCTCTAACTATGGCTACACCTTC; cdr3_aa: CASSRRLGTSSNYGYTF